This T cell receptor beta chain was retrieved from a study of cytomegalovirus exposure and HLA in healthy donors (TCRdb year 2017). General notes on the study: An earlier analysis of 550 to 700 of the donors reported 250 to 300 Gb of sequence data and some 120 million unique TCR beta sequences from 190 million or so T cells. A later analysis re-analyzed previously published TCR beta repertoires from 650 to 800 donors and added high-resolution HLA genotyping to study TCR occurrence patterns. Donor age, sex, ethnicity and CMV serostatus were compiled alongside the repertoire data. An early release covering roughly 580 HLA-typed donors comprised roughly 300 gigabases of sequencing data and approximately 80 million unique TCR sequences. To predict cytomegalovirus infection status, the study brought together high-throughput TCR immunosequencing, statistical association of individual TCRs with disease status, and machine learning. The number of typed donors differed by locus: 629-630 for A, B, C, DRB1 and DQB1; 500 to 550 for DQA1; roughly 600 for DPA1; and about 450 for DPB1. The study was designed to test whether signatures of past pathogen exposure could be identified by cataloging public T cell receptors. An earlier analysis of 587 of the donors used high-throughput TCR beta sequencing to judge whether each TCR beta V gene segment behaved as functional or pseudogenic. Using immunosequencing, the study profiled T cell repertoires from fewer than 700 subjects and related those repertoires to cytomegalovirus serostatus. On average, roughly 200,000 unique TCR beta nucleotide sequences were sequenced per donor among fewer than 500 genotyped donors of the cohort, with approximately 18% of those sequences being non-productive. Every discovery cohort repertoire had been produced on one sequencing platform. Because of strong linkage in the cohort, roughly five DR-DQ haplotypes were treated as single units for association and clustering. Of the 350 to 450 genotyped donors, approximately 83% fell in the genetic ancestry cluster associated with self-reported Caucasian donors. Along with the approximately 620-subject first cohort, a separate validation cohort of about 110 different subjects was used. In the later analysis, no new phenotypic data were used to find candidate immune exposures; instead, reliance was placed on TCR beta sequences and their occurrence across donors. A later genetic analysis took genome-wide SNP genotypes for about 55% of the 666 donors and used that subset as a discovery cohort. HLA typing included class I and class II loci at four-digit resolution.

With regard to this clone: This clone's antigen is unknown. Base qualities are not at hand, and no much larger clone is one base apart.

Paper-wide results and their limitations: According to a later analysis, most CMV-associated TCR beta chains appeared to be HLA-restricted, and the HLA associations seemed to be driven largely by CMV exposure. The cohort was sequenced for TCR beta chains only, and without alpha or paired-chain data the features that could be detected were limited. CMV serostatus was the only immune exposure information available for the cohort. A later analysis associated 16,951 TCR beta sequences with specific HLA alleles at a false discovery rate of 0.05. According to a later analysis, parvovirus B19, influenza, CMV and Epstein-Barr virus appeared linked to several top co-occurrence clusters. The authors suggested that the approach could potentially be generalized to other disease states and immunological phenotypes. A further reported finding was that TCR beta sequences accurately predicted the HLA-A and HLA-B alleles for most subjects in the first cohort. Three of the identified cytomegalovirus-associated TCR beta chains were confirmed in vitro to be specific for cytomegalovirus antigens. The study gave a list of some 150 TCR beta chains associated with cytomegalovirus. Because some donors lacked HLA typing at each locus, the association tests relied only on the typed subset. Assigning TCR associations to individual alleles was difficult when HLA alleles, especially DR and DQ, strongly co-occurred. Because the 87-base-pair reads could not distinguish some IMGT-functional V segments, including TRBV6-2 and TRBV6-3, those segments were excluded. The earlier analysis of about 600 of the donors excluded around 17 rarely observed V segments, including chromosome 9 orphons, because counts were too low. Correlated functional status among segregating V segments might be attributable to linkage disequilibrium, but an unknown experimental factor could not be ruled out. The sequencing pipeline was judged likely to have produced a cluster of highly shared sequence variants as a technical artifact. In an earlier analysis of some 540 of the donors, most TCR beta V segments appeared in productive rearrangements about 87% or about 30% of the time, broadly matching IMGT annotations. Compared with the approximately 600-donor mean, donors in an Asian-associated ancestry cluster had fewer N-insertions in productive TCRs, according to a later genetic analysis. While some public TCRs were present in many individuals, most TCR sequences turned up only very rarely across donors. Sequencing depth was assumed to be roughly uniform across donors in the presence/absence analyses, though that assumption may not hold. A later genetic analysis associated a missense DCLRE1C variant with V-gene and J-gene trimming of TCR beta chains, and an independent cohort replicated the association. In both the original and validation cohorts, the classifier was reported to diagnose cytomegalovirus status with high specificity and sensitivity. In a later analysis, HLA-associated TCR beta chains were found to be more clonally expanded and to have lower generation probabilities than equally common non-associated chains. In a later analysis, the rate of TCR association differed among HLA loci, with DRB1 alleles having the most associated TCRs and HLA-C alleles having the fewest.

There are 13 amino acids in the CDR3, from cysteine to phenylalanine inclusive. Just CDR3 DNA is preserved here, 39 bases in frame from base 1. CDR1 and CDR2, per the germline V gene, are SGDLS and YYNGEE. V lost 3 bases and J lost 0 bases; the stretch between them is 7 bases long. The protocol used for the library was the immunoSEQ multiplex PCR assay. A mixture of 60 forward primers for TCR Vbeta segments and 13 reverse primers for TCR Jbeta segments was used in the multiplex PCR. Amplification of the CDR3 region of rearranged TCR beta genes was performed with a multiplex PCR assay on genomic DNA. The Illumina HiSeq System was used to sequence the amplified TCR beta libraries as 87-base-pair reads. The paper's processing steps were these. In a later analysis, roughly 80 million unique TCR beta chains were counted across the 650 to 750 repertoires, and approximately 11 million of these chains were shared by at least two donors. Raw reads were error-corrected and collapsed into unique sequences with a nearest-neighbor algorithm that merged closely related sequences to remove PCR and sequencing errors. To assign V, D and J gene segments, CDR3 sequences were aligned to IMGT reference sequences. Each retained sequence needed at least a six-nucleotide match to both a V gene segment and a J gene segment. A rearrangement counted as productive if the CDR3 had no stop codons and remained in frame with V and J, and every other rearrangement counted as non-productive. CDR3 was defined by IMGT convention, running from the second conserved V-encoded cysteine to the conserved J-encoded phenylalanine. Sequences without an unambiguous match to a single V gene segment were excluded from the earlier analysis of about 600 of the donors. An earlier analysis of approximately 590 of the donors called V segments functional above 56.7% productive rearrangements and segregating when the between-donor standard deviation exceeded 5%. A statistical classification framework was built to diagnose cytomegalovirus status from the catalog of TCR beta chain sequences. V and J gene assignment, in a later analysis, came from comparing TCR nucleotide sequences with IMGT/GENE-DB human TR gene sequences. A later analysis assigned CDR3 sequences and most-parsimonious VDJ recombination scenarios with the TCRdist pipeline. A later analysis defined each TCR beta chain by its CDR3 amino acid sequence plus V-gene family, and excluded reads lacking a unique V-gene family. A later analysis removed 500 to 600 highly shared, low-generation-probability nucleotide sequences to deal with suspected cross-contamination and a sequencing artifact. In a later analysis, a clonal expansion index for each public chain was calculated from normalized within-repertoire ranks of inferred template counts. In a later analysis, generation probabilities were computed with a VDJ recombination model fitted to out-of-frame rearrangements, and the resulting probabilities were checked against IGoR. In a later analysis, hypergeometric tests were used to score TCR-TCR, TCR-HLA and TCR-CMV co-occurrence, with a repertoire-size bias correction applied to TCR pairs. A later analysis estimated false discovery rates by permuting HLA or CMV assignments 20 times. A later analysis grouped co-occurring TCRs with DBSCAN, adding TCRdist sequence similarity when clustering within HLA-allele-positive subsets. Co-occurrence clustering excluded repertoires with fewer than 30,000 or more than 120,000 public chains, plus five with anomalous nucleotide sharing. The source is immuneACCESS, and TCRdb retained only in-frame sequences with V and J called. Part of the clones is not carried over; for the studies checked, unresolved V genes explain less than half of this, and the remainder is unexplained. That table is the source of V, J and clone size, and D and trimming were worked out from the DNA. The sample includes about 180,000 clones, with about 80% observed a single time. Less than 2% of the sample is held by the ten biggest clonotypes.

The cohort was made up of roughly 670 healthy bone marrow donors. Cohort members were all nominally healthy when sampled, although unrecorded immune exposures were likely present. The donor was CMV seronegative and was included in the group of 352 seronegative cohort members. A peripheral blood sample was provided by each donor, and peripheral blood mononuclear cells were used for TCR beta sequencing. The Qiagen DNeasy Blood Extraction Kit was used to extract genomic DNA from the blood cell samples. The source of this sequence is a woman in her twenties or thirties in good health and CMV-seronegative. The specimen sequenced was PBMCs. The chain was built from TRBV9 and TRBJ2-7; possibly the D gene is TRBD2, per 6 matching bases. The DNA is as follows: TGTGCCAGCAGCGCGGGGGACTCCTACGAGCAGTACTTC. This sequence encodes CASSAGDSYEQYF.